The 3 T cell receptor beta chains presented below share a single source sample, sequenced in a study of human T cells and chemical hapten exposure. Specified time point: patch test 3, about 24 weeks after DPC sensitization. Treatment: therapeutic diphenylcyclopropenone sensitization with weekly scalp DPC. TCRdb used MiXCR to reprocess the RACE reads, holding one entry per CDR3 protein. The sample yields 90,000 to 140,000 distinct CDR3 sequences, under 35% seen once. The sample here was whole blood, taken in connection with sensitization to the hapten diphenylcyclopropenone (DPC). These receptors came from a man aged 40-49 years with alopecia areata. Some clones in this sample may be carry-over from other donors' samples.

Details on this clonotype: The junction shows a germline mismatch at one end, possibly a read error. The rearrangement joins TRBV12-3 or TRBV12-4 to TRBJ2-3; TRBD2 agrees at 9 bases. The CDR3 has 15 amino acids. The CDR3 is CASSLAGEQADTQYF. In nucleotides, the CDR3 is TGTGCCAGCAGCTTAGCGGGAGAACAGGCAGATACGCAGTATTTT.

The rearrangement uses TRBV6-5 and TRBJ1-1; 7 bases are a match to TRBD1. This CDR3 is built from 13 residues. CDR1 and CDR2 from the germline V gene are MNHEY and SVGAGI. Germline trimming cut 6 bases from V and 4 bases from J; bases unmatched to any gene: 5. Written as DNA, the CDR3 is TGTGCCAGCAGAAATGCAGGGGGCACTGAAGCTTTCTTT. It translates to CASRNAGGTEAFF.

The chain couples TRBV5-8 to TRBJ2-7, with TRBD2 as a possible D gene (5 bases). The CDR3 is made up of 15 amino acids. Germline CDR1 reads SGHTS; CDR2 reads YDEGEE. Trimming took off 2 bases at V and 12 bases at J, with 24 bases between the two ends. CDR3 sequence (DNA): TGTGCCAGCAGCTTAGGTAGAGGAAGGGCTAGCCGGATGTACGTC. Protein: CASSLGRGRASRMYV.